This T cell receptor beta chain is drawn from a study of T cells after yellow fever vaccination. Trimming pared 1 base from V and 1 base from J, leaving 14 bases between. Germline CDR1 and CDR2: SGHRS and YFSETQ. The CDR3 consists of 16 residues. Universal primer sites and UMIs were introduced during 5'RACE template-switching synthesis of TCR cDNA. MiXCR, run by TCRdb on the 5' RACE reads, gives a single entry per CDR3 protein. Of roughly 340,000 distinct CDR3 sequences in the sample, 8.7% were seen once. This clonotype has a handful of counts. Its cognate antigen is unknown. Study outcomes and limitations: Although the secondary response was weaker, it peaked faster, at day 5 versus 15. FACS-sorted repertoires could contain abundant clonotypes contaminating from the bulk population. Clonotypes found in both CD4 and CD8 compartments made up a small share.

This receptor was taken from a young man who received the YFV17D yellow fever vaccine. Here the sequenced sample was PBMCs, taken on the day of the first yellow fever vaccination. This sequence joins TRBV5-1 and TRBJ1-1; D is unresolved. The CDR3 reads CASSLTTNPGNTEAFF. The CDR3 nucleotides are TGCGCCAGCAGCTTGACCACAAACCCAGGGAACACTGAAGCTTTCTTT.